The present entry profiles one TCR beta chain with its context. Its binding antigen is unknown. Base qualities are not provided; no much larger clone lies one nucleotide away. CD8 naive samples consisted of CD45RO-negative cells that were positively selected for CCR7, yielding a CD45RA+CCR7+ population without TemRA cells. The donors were healthy, HIV-negative adults with no recently reported acute infections or vaccinations. Every donor was a Caucasian adult living in Nashville, Tennessee, USA. After blood collection by leukapheresis, PBMCs were isolated using Ficoll-Histopaque density gradient centrifugation and then cryopreserved in the vapor phase of liquid nitrogen. Analytical flow cytometry was used to check the purity and quantity of every magnetically sorted T cell population. Genomic DNA was isolated from each sorted fraction and quantified by UV absorbance on a Nanodrop 2000c. The sample belongs to a study of shared clonotypes between healthy human individuals (TCRdb year 2020). Regarding the study in general: A few men and a couple of women, aged 18 to 49 years, made up the cohort. For each donor, CD4 naive and CD4 memory were each given three plates, CD8 naive was given two plates, and CD8 memory was given one plate. To estimate repertoire size and how much clonotype sharing occurs between individuals, the study deeply sequenced the blood TCR repertoires of 4 to 6 healthy adults. Different laboratories and diverse techniques were used to prepare libraries and sequence TCR repertoires, to increase sequencing depth and limit assay-specific biases. Between about 0.8 and 9 billion PBMCs per donor were obtained by leukapheresis. General study outcomes and caveats: Incomplete sequencing was indicated by rarefaction of sorted-subset datasets, despite the large sequencing depth. Naive subsets generally had larger estimated clonotype richness than memory subsets. Pairwise subsampling indicated that sequencing depth was expected to affect the degree of clonotype sharing among donors. The small number of donors limited the genetic and exposure-history diversity represented. Sampling was restricted to blood, and TCR repertoires in tissue are likely to differ from TCR repertoires in blood. Compared with non-shared clonotypes, clonotypes shared by all four sorted-subset donors had higher generation probabilities. Across a handful of donors, approximately 4.9% of naive CD4, roughly 3.3% of naive CD8, about 2% of memory CD4, and under 0.45% of memory CD8 clonotypes were shared.

TCR CDR3 regions were amplified from genomic DNA by multiplex PCR using the deep immunoSEQ assay. Extracted genomic DNA from each cell subset was spread evenly across all wells of several immunoSEQ 96-well plates, with each plate serving as a replicate. For sorted subsets, each replicate PCR was loaded with 200 ng genomic DNA, equivalent to approximately 33,000 T cell genomes. Purified libraries were quantified with a Qubit 3.0 fluorometer, sized on a Bioanalyzer 2100, and re-quantified with the KAPA Library Quantification kit. Every immunoSEQ 96-well plate was sequenced on a separate single-read 150-cycle Illumina NextSeq 550 flow cell. The study's own analysis went as follows. The immunoSEQ output contained only junctional sequences without quality scores, so filtering could not match that applied to full-length reads. To assign V/J genes and CDR3, sequences were annotated against IMGT germline references using PyIR, a Python wrapper for IgBLAST v1.9. Reads with weak V/J assignments (E-value above 1e-6), missing CDR3, stop codons, out-of-frame junctions, or ambiguous translated residues were removed. A V3J clonotype was defined by an identical inferred V gene, J gene, and CDR3 amino acid sequence. Percentage overlap between repertoires was computed as shared unique clonotypes divided by the size of the smaller repertoire. RTK rarefaction, the Chao1 estimator, and Recon v2.1 estimates of unobserved clonotypes were used to assess repertoire richness. Generation probabilities for all TCRbeta clonotypes obtained by the gDNA method from several donors were computed using OLGA. TCRdb obtained this table from immuneACCESS and retained in-frame rearrangements with V and J assigned. These tables miss some clones; where compared with another copy, unresolved V genes account for less than half of the shortfall, and the remainder is unexplained. The DNA was the basis for D and trimming; V, J and clone size are from that table. In this sample the table shows some 800,000 clones, 80% to 95% of which occur a single time. The ten most abundant clones make up less than 25% of the sample.

V is reduced by 0 bases and J by 6 bases, leaving a spacing of 8 bases between them. The germline V gene (reference sequence) yields SEHNR for CDR1 and FQNEAQ for CDR2. The cysteine opens and the phenylalanine closes a CDR3 of 14 amino acids. The read is trimmed to its CDR3 DNA, 42 bases read in frame from base 1. The rearranged chain carries TRBV7-9 and TRBJ2-2, with no reliable assignment of the D segment. The specimen sequenced was naive CD8+ T cells sorted from blood. The cell subset or site tag for this specimen amounts to: CD45RA+CCR7+. This clonotype was obtained from a man younger than 40 in good health. The CDR3 protein: CASSLAHQAGELFF. The nucleotides read TGTGCCAGCAGCTTAGCGCACCAGGCCGGGGAGCTGTTTTTT. Reference TRBV7-9 and TRBJ2-2 proteins supply the regions before and after the CDR3; the full variable domain is: DTGVSQNPRHKITKRGQNVTFRCDPISEHNRLYWYRQTLGQGPEFLTYFQNEAQLEKSRLLSDRFSAERPKGSFSTLEIQRTEQGDSAMYLCASSLAHQAGELFFGEGSRLTVL.